The 8 T cell receptor beta chains below come from one sample, sequenced in a study of CD8 T cells in ankylosing spondylitis. TCRdb called the 5' RACE reads again in MiXCR, with one record for every CDR3 protein. The sample includes approximately 100,000 distinct CDR3 sequences, about 7.7% of them seen just once. Sequencing was done on a sample of blood, either unsorted or a sorted T cell fraction (not recorded which). The source of these receptors is a male donor with ankylosing spondylitis or in good health (not recorded which).

The sample holds many counts of this clonotype. J is TRBJ2-4 and V is TRBV2; D is unclear. CDR1 is SNHLY, CDR2 FYNNEI, per germline. The CDR3 spans 14 residues. V shed 7 bases and J shed 1 base, with 11 bases lying between them. CDR3: CASTHLSAKNIQYF. Written as DNA, the CDR3 is TGTGCCAGCACCCATCTGAGTGCCAAAAACATTCAGTACTTC.

The sample holds many counts of this clonotype. The genes are TRBV13 and TRBJ2-3; TRBD2 aligns across 7 bases. Germline values: CDR1 PRHDT, CDR2 FYEKMQ (reference sequence). J was trimmed by 12 bases and V by 3 bases; bases with no gene match: 15. The CDR3 extends over 15 amino acids. The CDR3 spells CASSFGGTGGDSQYF. The CDR3 region has the DNA TGTGCCAGCAGCTTTGGGGGGACGGGAGGTGACTCACAGTATTTT.

This clonotype has at least ten counts. The gene calls are TRBV18 and TRBJ1-1; 8 bases map to TRBD1. Germline V gene data show CDR1 as KGHSH and CDR2 as LQKENI. V lost 0 bases and J lost 5; bases outside the gene matches: 8. CDR3 size: 16 residues. DNA of the CDR3: TGTGCCAGCTCACCACCGGGGACAGGAGGTGTGACTGAAGCTTTCTTT. Protein product: CASSPPGTGGVTEAFF.

This clonotype was counted ten times or more. The chain has TRBV19 and TRBJ1-1; D uncertain. V lost 3 bases, J lost 7 bases, and 6 bases lay in between. The length of the CDR3 is 11 residues. From germline, CDR1 is LNHDA and CDR2 SQIVND (reference sequence). CDR3 amino acids: CASSMVGEAFF. The CDR3 DNA reads as TGTGCCAGTAGTATGGTTGGTGAAGCTTTCTTT.

This clonotype was seen ten or more times. The CDR3: CASSPTSGGSGDTQYF. The CDR3 nucleotides are TGCGCCAGCAGCCCCACTAGCGGGGGATCGGGAGATACGCAGTATTTT. The chain carries TRBV5-1 and TRBJ2-3, with 11 bases matching TRBD2. In germline, CDR1 is SGHRS, CDR2 YFSETQ. Losses at the gene ends were 4 bases for V and 5 bases for J; bases not matched to a gene: 9. This CDR3 comprises 16 residues.

This clonotype has ten or more counts. The rearrangement uses TRBV5-5 and TRBJ1-2; D call uncertain. Trimming shortened V by 0 bases and J by 8 bases, and 11 bases separated the two germline ends. The germline gives CDR1 SGHKS, CDR2 YYEKEE (reference sequence). The CDR3 sequence is 13 residues long. Here the CDR3 reads CASSLGIGRGYTF. The DNA for the CDR3 is TGTGCCAGCAGCTTGGGGATAGGGCGCGGCTACACCTTC.

This clonotype was seen many times. This chain joins TRBV7-2 and TRBJ1-3, with a possible D match to TRBD1 (6 bases). Trimming took 1 base from V and 0 from J, leaving 10 bases between them. CDR1 and CDR2 (germline): SGHTA, FQGNSA. This CDR3 comprises 16 residues. The CDR3 DNA is TGTGCCAGCAGCTTAGGAATAGGGGGCTCTGGAAACACCATATATTTT. As protein: CASSLGIGGSGNTIYF.

This clonotype was picked up a small number of times. V usage is TRBV6-2 or TRBV6-3 and J usage is TRBJ2-2; a weak D match, TRBD1 (5 bases). V shed 0 bases and J shed 0 bases, with 11 bases lying between them. The CDR3 sequence is 17 residues long. The germline CDR1 and CDR2 sequences are MNHEY and SVGEGT. The CDR3 sequence is CASSYSSGPANTGELFF. The CDR3 DNA reads TGTGCCAGCAGTTACTCGTCAGGGCCGGCGAACACCGGGGAGCTGTTTTTT.